This note documents a single TCR beta chain sequence. Its antigen has not been determined. Base quality data are lacking; no much larger clone is found one base away. To demonstrate the VDJtools post-analysis software, TCR beta repertoires were profiled from the peripheral blood of 13 young patients with multiple sclerosis. The patients with multiple sclerosis were children and adolescents between about 6 and 15 years of age. This sample was included in a study of post-analysis software for immune sequencing data (dated by TCRdb to 2015 to 2017). Looking at the study overall: Relapsing-remitting, secondary progressive and progressive-relapsing multiple sclerosis were recorded as disease courses, and subtype annotation was lacking for some patients. A subset of samples was prepared in parallel using single-end sample barcoding, then pooled and co-amplified after Illumina adapter ligation. Patient repertoires were compared against some twelve previously published healthy control repertoires from donors aged roughly 6 to 28 years. Points the paper makes about the study in general: The multiple sclerosis patient group was slightly younger than the control group. Strong co-clustering of samples prepared in the same batch was shown by direct clustering with F measure, prompting a batch-effect correction. Significantly lower normalized Chao1 diversity was found in multiple sclerosis patients than in controls, suggesting substantial peripheral T-cell clonal expansion.

Receptor libraries were prepared by PCR. These reads were obtained on an Illumina HiSeq 2500. To reduce PCR and sequencing biases, unique molecular identifiers were incorporated into the TCR beta cDNA libraries. Every 1 to 10 million input T cells yielded roughly 500,000 cDNA molecules, meaning each molecule approximated one T cell. The patient libraries were prepared and sequenced with the same protocol used for the earlier healthy control dataset. Samples belonging to the same batch were prepared together, multiplexed and sequenced on a shared HiSeq lane. The authors' pipeline ran thus. MIGEC handled the raw barcoded reads, throwing out single-read molecular identifier groups before consensus assembly and CDR3 extraction. Clonotype tables were post-analysed with VDJtools, and diversity was normalized by down-sampling all datasets to the smallest sample size. In repertoire overlap clustering, CDR3 amino acid sequences, but not nucleotide sequences, were matched to correct batch-related cross-sample contamination. Using fastp trimming at Q25 and MiXCR clonotype assembly, TCRdb reanalyzed the public sequencing data and kept in-frame beta chains. Rows are unified per CDR3 protein, each entry keeping the most common DNA and genes. The V and J calls shown here were made by TCRdb, not taken from the authors' results. The sample records about 540,000 distinct CDR3 sequences, 34% of which are singletons. 4.5% to 7.5% of the sample lies in the top ten.

What was sequenced was blood. The TCR was taken from a girl under 18 with multiple sclerosis.

The nucleotide sequence is TGTGCCAGCAGGGCGACGGTAAATGAGCAGTTCTTC. It encodes CASRATVNEQFF. This sequence uses TRBV2 and TRBJ2-1, with no confident D gene call. Per the germline V gene, SNHLY is the CDR1 and FYNNEI is the CDR2. The CDR3 starts with the cysteine, ends with the phenylalanine, and has 12 residues. The sequence is cut down to CDR3 DNA, 36 bases in frame from base 1. V is reduced by 6 bases and J by 7 bases, leaving a spacing of 10 bases between them.